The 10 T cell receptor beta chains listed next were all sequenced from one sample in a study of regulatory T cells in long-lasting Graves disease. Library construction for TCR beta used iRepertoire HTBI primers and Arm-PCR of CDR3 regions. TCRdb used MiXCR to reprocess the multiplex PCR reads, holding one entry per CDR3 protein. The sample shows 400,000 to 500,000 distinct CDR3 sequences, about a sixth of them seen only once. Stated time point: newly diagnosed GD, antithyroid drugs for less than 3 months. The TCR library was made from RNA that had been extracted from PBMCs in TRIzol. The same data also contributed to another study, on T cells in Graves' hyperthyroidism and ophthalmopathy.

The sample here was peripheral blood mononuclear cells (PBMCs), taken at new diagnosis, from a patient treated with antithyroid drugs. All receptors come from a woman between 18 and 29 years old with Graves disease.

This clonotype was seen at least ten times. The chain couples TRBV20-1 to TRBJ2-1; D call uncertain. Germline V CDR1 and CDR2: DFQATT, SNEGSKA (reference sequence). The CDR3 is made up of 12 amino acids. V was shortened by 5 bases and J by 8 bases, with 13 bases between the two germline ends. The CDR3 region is CSAFSDWDEQFF. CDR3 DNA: TGCAGTGCTTTCTCCGACTGGGATGAGCAGTTCTTC.

DNA for the CDR3: TGTGCCAGCAGTTACTCGGATATCCTTGAAAAACTGTTTTTT. It translates to CASSYSDILEKLFF. V gene TRBV6-2 or TRBV6-3 combines with J gene TRBJ1-4; D gene ambiguous. V was clipped by 0 bases and J by 7 bases, with 9 bases between them. There are 14 residues in the CDR3. CDR1 is MNHEY and CDR2 is SVGEGT in the germline V gene.

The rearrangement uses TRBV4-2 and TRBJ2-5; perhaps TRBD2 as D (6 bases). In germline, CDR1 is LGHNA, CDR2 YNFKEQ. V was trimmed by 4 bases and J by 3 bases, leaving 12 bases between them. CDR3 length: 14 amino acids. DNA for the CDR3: TGTGCCAGCAGCCCCGGGAGTAACAAAGAGACCCAGTACTTC. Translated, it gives CASSPGSNKETQYF.

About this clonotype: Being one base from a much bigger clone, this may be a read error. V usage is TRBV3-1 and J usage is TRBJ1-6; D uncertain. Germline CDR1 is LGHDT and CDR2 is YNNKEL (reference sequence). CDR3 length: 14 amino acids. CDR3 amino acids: CASTQYGNNSPLHF. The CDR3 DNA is TGTGCCAGCACCCAATACGGAAATAATTCACCCCTCCACTTT.

The CDR3 here is CASSPARGMDEQFF. The CDR3 DNA reads as TGTGCCAGCAGTCCAGCAAGGGGGATGGATGAGCAGTTCTTC. The V call is TRBV6-1, the J call TRBJ2-1; D perhaps matches TRBD1 (6 bases). Per the germline V gene, CDR1 is MNHNS and CDR2 is SASEGT. V lost 5 bases to trimming and J lost 8 bases, with 16 bases between them. The CDR3 is made up of 14 amino acids.

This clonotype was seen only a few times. The CDR3 DNA reads as TGTGCCAGCAGCCCGGGACTAGCGGGAGGCAACTCCTACGAGCAGTACTTC. This encodes CASSPGLAGGNSYEQYF. The chain has TRBV5-6 and TRBJ2-7, with 15 bases identical to TRBD2. J gave up 0 bases and V 4 bases, and 5 bases lay outside the gene matches. The CDR3 is 17 amino acids. Per the germline V gene, CDR1 is SGHDT and CDR2 is YYEEEE.

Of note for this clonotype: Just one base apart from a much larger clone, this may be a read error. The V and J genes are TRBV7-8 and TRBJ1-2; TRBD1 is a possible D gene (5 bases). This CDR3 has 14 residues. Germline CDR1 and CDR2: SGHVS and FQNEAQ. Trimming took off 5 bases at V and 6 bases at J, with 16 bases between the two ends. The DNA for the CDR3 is TGTGCCAGCAGCGCCCGGGGGGTCATCCATGGCTACACCTTC. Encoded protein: CASSARGVIHGYTF.

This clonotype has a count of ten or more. The CDR3 bases are TGTGCCAGCAGTTACGAAACCGTAGGGAACACTGAAGCTTTCTTT. It codes for CASSYETVGNTEAFF. The gene calls are TRBV6-2 or TRBV6-3 and TRBJ1-1; D is uncertain. This CDR3 contains 15 residues. V was shortened by 2 bases and J by 1 base, with 11 bases between the two germline ends. The germline gives CDR1 MNHEY, CDR2 SVGEGT.

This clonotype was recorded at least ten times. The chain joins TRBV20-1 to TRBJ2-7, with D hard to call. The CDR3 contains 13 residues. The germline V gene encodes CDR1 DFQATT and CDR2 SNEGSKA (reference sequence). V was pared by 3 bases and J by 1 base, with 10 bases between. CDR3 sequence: CSASPPLSYEQYF. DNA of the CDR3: TGCAGTGCTAGCCCACCTTTATCCTACGAGCAGTACTTC.

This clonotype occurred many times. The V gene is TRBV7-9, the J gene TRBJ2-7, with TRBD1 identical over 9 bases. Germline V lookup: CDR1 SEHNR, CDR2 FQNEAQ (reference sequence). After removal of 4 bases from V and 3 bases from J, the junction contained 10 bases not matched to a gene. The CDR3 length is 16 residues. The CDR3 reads CASSSTTGTGIYEQYF. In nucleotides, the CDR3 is TGTGCCAGCAGCTCCACTACCGGGACAGGGATCTACGAGCAGTACTTC.